This T cell receptor (beta chain) was identified during a study of vaccination and CD4 T cells after COVID-19. This sample's treatment: roughly nine-day PBMC culture with coronavirus spike peptide pools or control peptides (ViraFEST assay). Researchers used the Oncomine TCR Beta short-read assay to sequence DNA from cultured CD4+ T cells. In TCRdb, the PCR reads were re-called with MiXCR into one record per CDR3 protein. The table has approximately 9,300 distinct CDR3 sequences, about 66% seen once; the top ten hold approximately 25%. The CDR3 is made up of 13 amino acids. The germline gives CDR1 MDHEN, CDR2 SYDVKM. V was pared by 6 bases and J by 9 bases, with 12 bases between. In regard to this clonotype: Its target is not known.

V gene TRBV28 combines with J gene TRBJ1-6, with TRBD1 as a possible D gene (6 bases). The material sequenced was CD4+ T cells from blood, cultured in vitro. This TCR was sampled from a human donor who had recovered from COVID-19. This chain's CDR3 is CASRASRGSPLHF. The CDR3, as DNA: TGTGCCAGCAGGGCCTCCAGGGGTTCACCCCTCCACTTT.